What follows is one TCR beta chain and its context. Its antigen is undetermined. The sort gate was single viable CD3+CD4+CD8-CD45RO+ cells for memory CD4+ T cells. Positive selection with CD4 microbeads enriched total CD4+ T cells. The data stem from a study of memory CD4+ T cells and cytomegalovirus serostatus. Study in general: Donors were healthy Belgian adults, about ten CMV seropositive and about 24 seronegative. Study-level points and caveats: Median bootstrapped AUC for CMV status was approximately 0.94 originally, approximately 0.91 US-trained. Of around 160 reported CMV TCRbeta sequences, 60 to 85 were found in memory CD4+ repertoires.

Profiled with immunoSEQ multiplex PCR; TCRdb holds only in-frame clones, not every one. The sample has around 88,000 clones; over 70% are singletons. V lost 6 bases and J 2 bases, leaving 10 bases between the germline ends. CDR1 and CDR2 (germline): SGHTA, FQGTGA. This CDR3 region has 13 residues. The J gene is TRBJ1-2, the V gene TRBV7-3, with TRBD1 as a possible D gene (5 bases). This receptor was obtained from an adult in good health and CMV-seropositive. Material: memory CD4+ T cells from blood. CDR3 residues: CASSPQANYGYTF. CDR3 nucleotide sequence: TGTGCCAGCAGTCCACAGGCGAACTATGGCTACACCTTC.